The entry below gives a single T cell receptor (beta chain) sequence along with its context. Other DNA sequences from this sample encode an identical CDR3 as well. Profiling relied on immunoSEQ multiplex PCR, and the TCRdb table lists in-frame clones only, not all of them. Among approximately 130,000 clones listed, around 87% were seen once. This sample is part of a study of control samples from healthy donors and cancer patients. The CDR3 runs to 13 residues. Germline V gene lookup returns CDR1 GTSNPN and CDR2 SVGIG (reference sequence). V was pared by 0 bases and J by 1 base, with 1 base between. This receptor was obtained from a man younger than 40 in good health. Sequencing was done on a sample of blood. The chain recombines TRBV30 with TRBJ2-6; D is ambiguous. Here the CDR3 DNA reads TGTGCCTGGAGTGTGTCTGGGGCCAACGTCCTGACTTTC. Encoded protein: CAWSVSGANVLTF.